This is a list of T cell receptor beta chains from one sample in a study of regulatory T cells in long-lasting Graves disease. TCRdb processed the multiplex PCR reads anew with MiXCR; each CDR3 protein has one entry. The repertoire holds approximately 350,000 distinct CDR3 sequences, with 12% as singletons. These data were also reused for a study on T cells in Graves' hyperthyroidism and ophthalmopathy.

The material sequenced was peripheral blood mononuclear cells (PBMCs), taken at new diagnosis, from a patient treated with antithyroid drugs. These receptors were collected from a woman aged 18 to 35 with Graves disease. Each CDR3 is given with its conserved first and last residue. The order of the fields is clone size, V gene, J gene, D gene, CDR3 protein, CDR3 DNA. A D gene is named only where the DNA matches it firmly. Clone size appears in some rows only: once, few, many, or a class for an expanded clone.

clone_size: many; v_call: TRBV6-2/TRBV6-3; j_call: TRBJ2-7; d_call: -; cdr3_aa: CASSYSARSEQYF; cdr3_nt: TGTGCCAGCAGTTACTCGGCAAGGAGCGAGCAGTACTTC
clone_size: many; v_call: TRBV2; j_call: TRBJ1-2; d_call: -; cdr3_aa: CASSGQTPIGYTF; cdr3_nt: TGTGCCAGCTCAGGCCAGACGCCTATCGGCTACACCTTC
clone_size: many; v_call: TRBV11-2; j_call: TRBJ2-3; d_call: -; cdr3_aa: CASSLLGPSTDTQYF; cdr3_nt: TGTGCCAGCAGCTTATTAGGACCTAGCACAGATACGCAGTATTTT
clone_size: -; v_call: TRBV7-2; j_call: TRBJ1-2; d_call: -; cdr3_aa: CASSLGGGRGVGNGYTF; cdr3_nt: TGTGCCAGCAGCTTAGGGGGGGGTAGGGGGGTCGGAAATGGCTACACCTTC
clone_size: many; v_call: TRBV29-1; j_call: TRBJ2-2; d_call: -; cdr3_aa: CSVEGGEDTGELFF; cdr3_nt: TGCAGCGTTGAAGGGGGCGAAGACACCGGGGAGCTGTTTTTT
clone_size: many; v_call: TRBV7-2; j_call: TRBJ2-3; d_call: TRBD1; cdr3_aa: CASRRITSGTGVRDTQYF; cdr3_nt: TGTGCCAGCAGGCGTATAACCTCCGGGACAGGGGTACGAGATACGCAGTATTTT
clone_size: many; v_call: TRBV5-8; j_call: TRBJ2-1; d_call: -; cdr3_aa: CASSLDVGAVNEQFF; cdr3_nt: TGTGCCAGCAGCTTGGATGTGGGGGCCGTCAATGAGCAGTTCTTC
clone_size: -; v_call: TRBV5-1; j_call: TRBJ2-1; d_call: TRBD1; cdr3_aa: CASSFIGTGGGNEQFF; cdr3_nt: TGCGCCAGCAGCTTTATCGGGACAGGGGGTGGCAATGAGCAGTTCTTC
clone_size: many; v_call: TRBV2; j_call: TRBJ2-5; d_call: -; cdr3_aa: CASRRRGGEETQYF; cdr3_nt: TGTGCCAGCAGACGCCGTGGAGGGGAAGAGACCCAGTACTTC
clone_size: -; v_call: TRBV6-1; j_call: TRBJ2-3; d_call: TRBD2; cdr3_aa: CASSAGTSGGWTDTQYF; cdr3_nt: TGTGCCAGCAGTGCTGGGACTAGCGGGGGATGGACAGATACGCAGTATTTT
clone_size: once; v_call: TRBV20-1; j_call: TRBJ2-7; d_call: -; cdr3_aa: CSASDSTAYEQYF; cdr3_nt: TGCAGTGCTTCTGACTCGACTGCCTACGAGCAGTACTTC
clone_size: -; v_call: TRBV19; j_call: TRBJ1-5; d_call: -; cdr3_aa: CASKLAGVSNQPQHF; cdr3_nt: TGTGCCAGTAAGTTGGCAGGAGTTAGCAATCAGCCCCAGCATTTT
clone_size: many; v_call: TRBV30; j_call: TRBJ2-3; d_call: -; cdr3_aa: CAWSVLGSVTDTQYF; cdr3_nt: TGTGCCTGGAGTGTACTTGGATCAGTCACAGATACGCAGTATTTT
clone_size: few; v_call: TRBV4-1; j_call: TRBJ2-2; d_call: -; cdr3_aa: CASSQEKGIVAGELFF; cdr3_nt: TGCGCCAGCAGCCAAGAAAAGGGGATTGTCGCCGGGGAGCTGTTTTTT
clone_size: few; v_call: TRBV19; j_call: TRBJ2-5; d_call: -; cdr3_aa: CASGAGETQYF; cdr3_nt: TGTGCCAGTGGGGCCGGGGAGACCCAGTACTTC
clone_size: many; v_call: TRBV28; j_call: TRBJ2-1; d_call: -; cdr3_aa: CASNIRGEQFF; cdr3_nt: TGTGCCAGCAACATCAGGGGTGAGCAGTTCTTC
clone_size: many; v_call: TRBV7-2; j_call: TRBJ2-1; d_call: -; cdr3_aa: CASSAGLSSYNEQFF; cdr3_nt: TGTGCCAGCAGCGCGGGCCTGAGCTCCTACAATGAGCAGTTCTTC
clone_size: many; v_call: TRBV20-1; j_call: TRBJ1-2; d_call: -; cdr3_aa: CSATTGIDYGYTF; cdr3_nt: TGCAGTGCTACCACAGGGATCGACTATGGCTACACCTTC
clone_size: many; v_call: TRBV29-1; j_call: TRBJ2-3; d_call: TRBD2; cdr3_aa: CSVLADGTDTQYF; cdr3_nt: TGCAGCGTGCTAGCGGACGGGACAGATACGCAGTATTTT
clone_size: -; v_call: TRBV6-2/TRBV6-3; j_call: TRBJ2-1; d_call: TRBD1; cdr3_aa: CASRLTGVGYNEQFF; cdr3_nt: TGTGCCAGCAGGCTGACAGGGGTGGGCTACAATGAGCAGTTCTTC
clone_size: many; v_call: TRBV12-3/TRBV12-4; j_call: TRBJ1-2; d_call: TRBD1; cdr3_aa: CASSAGGVGYGYTF; cdr3_nt: TGTGCCAGCAGTGCAGGGGGAGTCGGCTATGGCTACACCTTC
clone_size: few; v_call: TRBV7-2; j_call: TRBJ2-1; d_call: -; cdr3_aa: CASSLAQNNEQFF; cdr3_nt: TGTGCCAGCAGCTTAGCGCAAAACAATGAGCAGTTCTTC
clone_size: -; v_call: TRBV3-1; j_call: TRBJ2-3; d_call: TRBD2; cdr3_aa: CASGQRVPAGGPDTDTQYF; cdr3_nt: TGTGCCAGCGGCCAACGGGTCCCAGCGGGGGGGCCGGACACAGATACGCAGTATTTT
clone_size: many; v_call: TRBV7-8; j_call: TRBJ1-3; d_call: -; cdr3_aa: CASSPRWDSGNTIYF; cdr3_nt: TGTGCCAGCAGCCCCCGTTGGGACTCTGGAAACACCATATATTTT
clone_size: many; v_call: TRBV6-5; j_call: TRBJ1-2; d_call: -; cdr3_aa: CASSYSGRYYGYTF; cdr3_nt: TGTGCCAGCAGTTACTCGGGCCGCTATTATGGCTACACCTTC
clone_size: many; v_call: TRBV20-1; j_call: TRBJ2-7; d_call: -; cdr3_aa: CSARRQRAYEQYF; cdr3_nt: TGCAGTGCTAGGCGGCAGCGCGCCTACGAGCAGTACTTC
clone_size: many; v_call: TRBV5-1; j_call: TRBJ1-5; d_call: -; cdr3_aa: CASSLGGYGQPQHF; cdr3_nt: TGCGCCAGCAGCTTGGGGGGGTACGGTCAGCCCCAGCATTTT
clone_size: many; v_call: TRBV4-3; j_call: TRBJ1-1; d_call: -; cdr3_aa: CASSQDWGALNTEAFF; cdr3_nt: TGCGCCAGCAGCCAAGATTGGGGGGCCCTGAACACTGAAGCTTTCTTT
clone_size: many; v_call: TRBV11-2; j_call: TRBJ2-2; d_call: -; cdr3_aa: CASSPPRSDSTGELFF; cdr3_nt: TGTGCCAGCAGCCCACCCCGCTCCGACAGTACCGGGGAGCTGTTTTTT
clone_size: few; v_call: TRBV5-1; j_call: TRBJ2-5; d_call: -; cdr3_aa: CASSLDLSAVKETQYF; cdr3_nt: TGCGCCAGCAGCTTGGATCTATCGGCAGTTAAAGAGACCCAGTACTTC
clone_size: -; v_call: TRBV12-3/TRBV12-4; j_call: TRBJ2-4; d_call: -; cdr3_aa: CASSLAGPAKNIQYF; cdr3_nt: TGTGCCAGCAGTTTAGCGGGGCCAGCCAAAAACATTCAGTACTTC
clone_size: few; v_call: TRBV7-8; j_call: TRBJ1-3; d_call: -; cdr3_aa: CASSLGYAGSRNTIYF; cdr3_nt: TGTGCCAGCAGCTTAGGTTATGCGGGGTCAAGAAACACCATATATTTT
clone_size: many; v_call: TRBV12-3/TRBV12-4; j_call: TRBJ1-2; d_call: -; cdr3_aa: CASSLDPGSGYTF; cdr3_nt: TGTGCCAGCAGTTTAGACCCCGGGAGCGGCTACACCTTC
clone_size: many; v_call: TRBV6-1; j_call: TRBJ2-1; d_call: -; cdr3_aa: CASRKLRNEQFF; cdr3_nt: TGTGCCAGCCGAAAGCTGAGAAATGAGCAGTTCTTC
clone_size: -; v_call: TRBV20-1; j_call: TRBJ2-5; d_call: TRBD1; cdr3_aa: CSASYRGLRETQYF; cdr3_nt: TGCAGTGCTAGCTACAGGGGGCTCCGAGAGACCCAGTACTTC
clone_size: few; v_call: TRBV2; j_call: TRBJ2-1; d_call: TRBD2; cdr3_aa: CASTAQGASGRRAYNEQFF; cdr3_nt: TGTGCCAGCACCGCCCAGGGAGCTAGCGGGAGGAGGGCCTACAATGAGCAGTTCTTC
clone_size: once; v_call: TRBV5-1; j_call: TRBJ2-2; d_call: -; cdr3_aa: CASSLFASTHALTSRGTGELFF; cdr3_nt: TGCGCCAGCAGCTTGTTCGCCTCCACGCACGCTCTTACTAGTAGGGGCACCGGGGAGCTGTTTTTT
clone_size: many; v_call: TRBV6-1; j_call: TRBJ1-1; d_call: -; cdr3_aa: CASRPQGGTEAFF; cdr3_nt: TGTGCCAGCAGGCCGCAGGGAGGCACTGAAGCTTTCTTT
clone_size: many; v_call: TRBV3-1; j_call: TRBJ2-1; d_call: TRBD1; cdr3_aa: CASSHGTGKNEQFF; cdr3_nt: TGTGCCAGCAGCCATGGGACAGGGAAGAATGAGCAGTTCTTC
clone_size: many; v_call: TRBV12-3/TRBV12-4; j_call: TRBJ1-4; d_call: -; cdr3_aa: CASRGTGHSIEKLFF; cdr3_nt: TGTGCCAGCAGGGGCACTGGGCACTCGATTGAAAAACTGTTTTTT
clone_size: -; v_call: TRBV29-1; j_call: TRBJ1-5; d_call: -; cdr3_aa: CSVAIDRSEPQHF; cdr3_nt: TGCAGCGTTGCTATTGACAGGTCCGAGCCCCAGCATTTT
clone_size: many; v_call: TRBV7-6; j_call: TRBJ2-1; d_call: TRBD2; cdr3_aa: CASSLEGGRVPNEQFF; cdr3_nt: TGTGCCAGCAGCTTAGAGGGCGGGAGGGTACCCAATGAGCAGTTCTTC
clone_size: -; v_call: TRBV29-1; j_call: TRBJ2-3; d_call: -; cdr3_aa: CSVEWGTDTQYF; cdr3_nt: TGCAGCGTTGAATGGGGGACAGATACGCAGTATTTT
clone_size: -; v_call: TRBV7-9; j_call: TRBJ2-3; d_call: TRBD2; cdr3_aa: CASSIPGLATDTQYF; cdr3_nt: TGTGCCAGTAGTATTCCGGGACTAGCAACAGATACGCAGTATTTT
clone_size: many; v_call: TRBV6-5; j_call: TRBJ1-1; d_call: -; cdr3_aa: CASSYTSGWSTEAFF; cdr3_nt: TGTGCCAGCAGTTACACCTCCGGTTGGAGCACTGAAGCTTTCTTT
clone_size: many; v_call: TRBV28; j_call: TRBJ2-1; d_call: -; cdr3_aa: CASSFARQSSYNEQFF; cdr3_nt: TGTGCCAGCAGTTTTGCTCGACAAAGCTCCTACAATGAGCAGTTCTTC
clone_size: few; v_call: TRBV9; j_call: TRBJ1-4; d_call: -; cdr3_aa: CASSPRNGQNEKLFF; cdr3_nt: TGTGCCAGCAGCCCCCGCAACGGCCAGAATGAAAAACTGTTTTTT
clone_size: once; v_call: TRBV4-1; j_call: TRBJ2-3; d_call: -; cdr3_aa: CASSQGSRLGDTQYF; cdr3_nt: TGCGCCAGCAGCCAAGGATCAAGGTTGGGAGATACGCAGTATTTT
clone_size: -; v_call: TRBV29-1; j_call: TRBJ2-2; d_call: TRBD1; cdr3_aa: CSVAPRTGPTGELFF; cdr3_nt: TGCAGCGTTGCCCCCAGGACAGGGCCCACCGGGGAGCTGTTTTTT
clone_size: few; v_call: TRBV20-1; j_call: TRBJ2-1; d_call: -; cdr3_aa: CSAEGLFNEQFF; cdr3_nt: TGCAGTGCTGAGGGACTGTTCAATGAGCAGTTCTTC
clone_size: many; v_call: TRBV20-1; j_call: TRBJ2-5; d_call: -; cdr3_aa: CSARPGKDPLETQYF; cdr3_nt: TGCAGTGCTCGACCGGGAAAGGACCCTCTGGAGACCCAGTACTTC
clone_size: few; v_call: TRBV7-2; j_call: TRBJ2-7; d_call: -; cdr3_aa: CASSLLLGGSYEQYF; cdr3_nt: TGTGCCAGCAGCCTCCTCCTGGGGGGCTCCTACGAGCAGTACTTC
clone_size: many; v_call: TRBV12-3/TRBV12-4; j_call: TRBJ1-4; d_call: -; cdr3_aa: CASSLRPHGEKLFF; cdr3_nt: TGTGCCAGCAGTTTGAGGCCCCACGGGGAAAAACTGTTTTTT
clone_size: -; v_call: TRBV20-1; j_call: TRBJ1-5; d_call: -; cdr3_aa: CSARVLQSNQPQHF; cdr3_nt: TGCAGTGCTAGAGTTCTACAGTCCAATCAGCCCCAGCATTTT
clone_size: -; v_call: TRBV9; j_call: TRBJ1-2; d_call: TRBD1; cdr3_aa: CASSPDRVLVGGYTF; cdr3_nt: TGTGCCAGCAGCCCCGACAGGGTTTTGGTGGGAGGCTACACCTTC
clone_size: few; v_call: TRBV20-1; j_call: TRBJ2-2; d_call: TRBD2; cdr3_aa: CSARGLAGNANTGELFF; cdr3_nt: TGCAGTGCTAGGGGACTAGCGGGAAACGCGAACACCGGGGAGCTGTTTTTT
clone_size: -; v_call: TRBV14; j_call: TRBJ1-6; d_call: -; cdr3_aa: CASSQTGRGSPLHF; cdr3_nt: TGTGCCAGCAGCCAGACCGGGCGGGGGTCACCCCTCCACTTT
clone_size: many; v_call: TRBV4-3; j_call: TRBJ2-5; d_call: TRBD1; cdr3_aa: CASSPWTGESQYF; cdr3_nt: TGCGCCAGCAGCCCGTGGACAGGGGAGTCCCAGTACTTC
clone_size: many; v_call: TRBV3-1; j_call: TRBJ1-2; d_call: -; cdr3_aa: CASSQEWGPTGYTF; cdr3_nt: TGTGCCAGCAGCCAAGAATGGGGGCCTACTGGCTACACCTTC